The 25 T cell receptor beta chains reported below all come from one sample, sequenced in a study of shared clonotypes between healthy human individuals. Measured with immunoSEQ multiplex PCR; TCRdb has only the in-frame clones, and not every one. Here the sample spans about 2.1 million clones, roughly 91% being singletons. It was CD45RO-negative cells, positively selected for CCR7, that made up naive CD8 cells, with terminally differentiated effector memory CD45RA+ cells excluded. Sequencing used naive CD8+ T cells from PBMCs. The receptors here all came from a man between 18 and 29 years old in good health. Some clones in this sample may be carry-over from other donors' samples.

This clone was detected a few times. This CDR3 is CASSLGLRYQPQHF. The CDR3 nucleotides read TGTGCCAGCAGTTTGGGACTGAGGTATCAGCCCCAGCATTTT. The V call is TRBV28, the J call TRBJ1-5; possible D gene TRBD1, 5 bases. Germline CDR1 MDHEN, CDR2 SYDVKM. The CDR3 runs 14 residues. V lost 3 bases to trimming and J lost 5 bases, with 11 bases between them.

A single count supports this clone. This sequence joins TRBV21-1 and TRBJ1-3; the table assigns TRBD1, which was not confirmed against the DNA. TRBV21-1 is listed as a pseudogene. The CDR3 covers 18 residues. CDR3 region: CASSKESGREDSGNTIYF. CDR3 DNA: TGTGCCAGCAGCAAAGAGTCGGGCAGGGAAGATTCCGGAAACACCATATATTTT.

Here the CDR3 DNA reads TGTGCTAGTGGGACTGGTCTTAATGAGCAGTTCTTC. Its protein is CASGTGLNEQFF. The chain couples TRBV12-5 to TRBJ2-1, with D unresolved. The CDR3 is made up of 12 amino acids. Germline CDR1 is LGHNT and CDR2 is FRNRAP. V was trimmed by 6 bases and J by 7 bases, leaving 10 bases between them.

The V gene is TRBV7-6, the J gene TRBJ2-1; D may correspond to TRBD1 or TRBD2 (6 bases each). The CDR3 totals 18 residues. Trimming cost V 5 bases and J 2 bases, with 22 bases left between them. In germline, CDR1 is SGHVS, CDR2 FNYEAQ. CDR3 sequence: CASSQIALGGTTYNEQFF. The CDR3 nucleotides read TGTGCCAGCAGCCAGATAGCACTTGGGGGGACAACCTACAATGAGCAGTTCTTC.

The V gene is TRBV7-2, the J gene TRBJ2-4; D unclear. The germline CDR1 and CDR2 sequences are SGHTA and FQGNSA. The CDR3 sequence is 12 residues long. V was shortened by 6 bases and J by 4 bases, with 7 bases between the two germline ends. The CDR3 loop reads CASSIGKNIQYF. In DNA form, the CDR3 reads TGTGCCAGCAGTATCGGGAAAAACATTCAGTACTTC.

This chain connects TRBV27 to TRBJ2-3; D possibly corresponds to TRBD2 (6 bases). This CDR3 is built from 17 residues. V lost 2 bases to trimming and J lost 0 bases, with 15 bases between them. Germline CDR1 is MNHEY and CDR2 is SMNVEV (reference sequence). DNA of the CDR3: TGTGCCAGCAGTTTACTTCCCCTAGCGCTTAGCACAGATACGCAGTATTTT. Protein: CASSLLPLALSTDTQYF.

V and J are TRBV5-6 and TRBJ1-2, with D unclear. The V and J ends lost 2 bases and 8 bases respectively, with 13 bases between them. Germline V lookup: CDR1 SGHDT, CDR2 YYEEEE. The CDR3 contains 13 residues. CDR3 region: CASSFNVRSGYTF. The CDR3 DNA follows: TGTGCCAGCAGCTTCAACGTTAGGTCAGGCTACACCTTC.

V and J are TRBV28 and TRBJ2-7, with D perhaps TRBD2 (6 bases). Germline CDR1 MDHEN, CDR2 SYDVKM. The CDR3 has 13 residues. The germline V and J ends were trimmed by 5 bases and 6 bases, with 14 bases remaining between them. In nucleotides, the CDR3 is TGTGCCAGCAGTATGGGGTGGAGGGCCGAGCAGTACTTC. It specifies CASSMGWRAEQYF. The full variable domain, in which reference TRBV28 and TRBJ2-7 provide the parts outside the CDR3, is DVKVTQSSRYLVKRTGEKVFLECVQDMDHENMFWYRQDPGLGLRLIYFSYDVKMKEKGDIPEGYSVSREKKERFSLILESASTNQTSMYLCASSMGWRAEQYFGPGTRLTVT.

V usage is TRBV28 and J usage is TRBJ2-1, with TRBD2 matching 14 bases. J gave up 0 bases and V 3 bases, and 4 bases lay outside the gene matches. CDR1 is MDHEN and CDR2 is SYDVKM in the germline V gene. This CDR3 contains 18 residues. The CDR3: CASSLMGLAGASYNEQFF. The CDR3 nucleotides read TGTGCCAGCAGTTTGATGGGACTAGCGGGAGCCTCCTACAATGAGCAGTTCTTC. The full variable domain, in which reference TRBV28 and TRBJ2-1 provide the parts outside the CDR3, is DVKVTQSSRYLVKRTGEKVFLECVQDMDHENMFWYRQDPGLGLRLIYFSYDVKMKEKGDIPEGYSVSREKKERFSLILESASTNQTSMYLCASSLMGLAGASYNEQFFGPGTRLTVL.

CDR3 DNA: TGTGCCAGCCGGGTAGTCAGTGAATCCTACGAGCAGTACTTC. Amino acids: CASRVVSESYEQYF. The rearrangement joins TRBV27 to TRBJ2-7; D is uncertain. Between the trimmed V and J ends, which lost 8 bases and 1 base, there was a span of 15 bases. The length of the CDR3 is 14 residues. The germline V gene encodes CDR1 MNHEY and CDR2 SMNVEV (reference sequence).

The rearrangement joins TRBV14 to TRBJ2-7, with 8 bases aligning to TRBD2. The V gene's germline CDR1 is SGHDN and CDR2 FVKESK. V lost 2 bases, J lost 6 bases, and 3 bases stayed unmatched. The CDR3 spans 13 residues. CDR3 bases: TGTGCCAGCAGCCAACTAGCGGGTAGCGAGCAGTACTTC. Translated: CASSQLAGSEQYF.

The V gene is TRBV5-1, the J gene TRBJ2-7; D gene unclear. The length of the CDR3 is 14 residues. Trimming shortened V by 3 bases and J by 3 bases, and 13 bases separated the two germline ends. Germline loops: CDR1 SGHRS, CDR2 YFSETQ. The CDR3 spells CASSSDSSVYEQYF. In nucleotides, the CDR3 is TGCGCCAGCAGCTCCGACTCGTCCGTCTACGAGCAGTACTTC.

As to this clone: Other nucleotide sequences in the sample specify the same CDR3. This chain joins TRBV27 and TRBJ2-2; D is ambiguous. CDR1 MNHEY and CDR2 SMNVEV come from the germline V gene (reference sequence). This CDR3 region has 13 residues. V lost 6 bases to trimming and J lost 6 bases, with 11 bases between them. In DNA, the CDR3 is TGTGCCAGCAGCCCCCGAAGGGCCGGGGAGCTGTTTTTT. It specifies CASSPRRAGELFF.

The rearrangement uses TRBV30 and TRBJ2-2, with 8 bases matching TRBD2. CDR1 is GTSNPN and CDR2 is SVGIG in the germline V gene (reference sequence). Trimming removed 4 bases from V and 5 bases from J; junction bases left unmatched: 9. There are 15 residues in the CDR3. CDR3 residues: CAWTGGRLETGELFF. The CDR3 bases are TGTGCCTGGACAGGCGGGAGGTTGGAAACCGGGGAGCTGTTTTTT.

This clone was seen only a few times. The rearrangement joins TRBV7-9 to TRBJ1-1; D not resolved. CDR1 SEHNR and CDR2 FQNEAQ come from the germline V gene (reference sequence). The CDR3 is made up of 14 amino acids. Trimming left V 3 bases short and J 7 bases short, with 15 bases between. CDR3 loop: CASSFGGGALEAFF. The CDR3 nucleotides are TGTGCCAGCAGCTTTGGAGGCGGCGCGCTTGAAGCTTTCTTT.

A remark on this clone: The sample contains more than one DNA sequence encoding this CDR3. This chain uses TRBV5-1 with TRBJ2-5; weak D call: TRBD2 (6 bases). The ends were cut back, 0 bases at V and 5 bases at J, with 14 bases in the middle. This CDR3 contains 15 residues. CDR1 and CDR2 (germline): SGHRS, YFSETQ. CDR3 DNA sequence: TGCGCCAGCAGCTTGGAAGGCGGGGTTGGGGAGACCCAGTACTTC. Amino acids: CASSLEGGVGETQYF.

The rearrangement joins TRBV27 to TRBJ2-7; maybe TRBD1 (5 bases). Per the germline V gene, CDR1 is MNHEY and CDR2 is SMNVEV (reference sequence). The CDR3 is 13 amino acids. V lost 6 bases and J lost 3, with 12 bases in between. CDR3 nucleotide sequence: TGTGCCAGCAGCGCCAGGGAAGGCTACGAGCAGTACTTC. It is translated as CASSAREGYEQYF.

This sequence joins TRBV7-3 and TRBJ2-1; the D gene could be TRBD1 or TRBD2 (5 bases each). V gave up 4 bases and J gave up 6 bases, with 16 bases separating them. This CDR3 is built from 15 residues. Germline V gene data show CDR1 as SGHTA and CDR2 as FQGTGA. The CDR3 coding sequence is TGTGCCAGCAGCTCCGGGGCAGGAGTTGGCAATGAGCAGTTCTTC. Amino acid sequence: CASSSGAGVGNEQFF.

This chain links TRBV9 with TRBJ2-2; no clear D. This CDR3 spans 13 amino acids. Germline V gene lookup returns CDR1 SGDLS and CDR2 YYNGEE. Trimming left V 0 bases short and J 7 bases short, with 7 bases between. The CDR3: CASSVVNDGELFF. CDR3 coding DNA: TGTGCCAGCAGCGTAGTAAACGACGGGGAGCTGTTTTTT. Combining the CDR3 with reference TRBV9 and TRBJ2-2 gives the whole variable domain DSGVTQTPKHLITATGQRVTLRCSPRSGDLSVYWYQQSLDQGLQFLIQYYNGEERAKGNILERFSAQQFPDLHSELNLSSLELGDSALYFCASSVVNDGELFFGEGSRLTVL.

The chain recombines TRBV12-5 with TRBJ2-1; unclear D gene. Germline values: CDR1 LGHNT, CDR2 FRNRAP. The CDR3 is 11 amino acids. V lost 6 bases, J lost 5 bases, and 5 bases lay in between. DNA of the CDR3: TGTGCTAGTGGCGATCACAATGAGCAGTTCTTC. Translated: CASGDHNEQFF.

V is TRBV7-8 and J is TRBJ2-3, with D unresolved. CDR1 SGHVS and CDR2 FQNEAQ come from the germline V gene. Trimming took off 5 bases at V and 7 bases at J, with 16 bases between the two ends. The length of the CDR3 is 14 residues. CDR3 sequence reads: CASSPSEQTYTQYF. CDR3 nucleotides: TGTGCCAGCAGCCCCTCAGAGCAGACTTATACGCAGTATTTT.

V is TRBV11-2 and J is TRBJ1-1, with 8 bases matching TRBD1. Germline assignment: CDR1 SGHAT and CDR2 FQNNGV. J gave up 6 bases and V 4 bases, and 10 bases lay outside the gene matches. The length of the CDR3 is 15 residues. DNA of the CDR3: TGTGCCAGCAGCTCCCGCGGCAGGGGGCAGCCTGAAGCTTTCTTT. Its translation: CASSSRGRGQPEAFF.

CDR3 in amino acids: CASSFAAWGLDNEQFF. In DNA form, the CDR3 reads TGTGCCAGCAGTTTTGCCGCTTGGGGGTTGGACAATGAGCAGTTCTTC. The chain couples TRBV28 to TRBJ2-1; either TRBD1 or TRBD2 may supply D (5 bases each). CDR1 is MDHEN, CDR2 SYDVKM, per germline. V was shortened by 3 bases and J by 5 bases, with 17 bases between the two germline ends. The length of the CDR3 is 16 residues.

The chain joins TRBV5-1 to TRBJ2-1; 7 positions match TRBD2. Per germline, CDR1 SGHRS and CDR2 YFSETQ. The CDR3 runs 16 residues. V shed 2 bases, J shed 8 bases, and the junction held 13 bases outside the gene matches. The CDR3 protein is CASSFGLAEWGDEQFF. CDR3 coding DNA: TGCGCCAGCAGCTTCGGTCTAGCGGAGTGGGGCGATGAGCAGTTCTTC. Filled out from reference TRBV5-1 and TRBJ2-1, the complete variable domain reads KAGVTQTPRYLIKTRGQQVTLSCSPISGHRSVSWYQQTPGQGLQFLFEYFSETQRNKGNFPGRFSGRQFSNSRSEMNVSTLELGDSALYLCASSFGLAEWGDEQFFGPGTRLTVL.

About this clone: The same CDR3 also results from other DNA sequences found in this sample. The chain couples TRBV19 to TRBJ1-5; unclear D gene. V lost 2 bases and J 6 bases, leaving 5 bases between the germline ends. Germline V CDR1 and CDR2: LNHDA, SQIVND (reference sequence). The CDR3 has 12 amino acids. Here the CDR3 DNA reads TGTGCCAGTAGTATACTGGGTCAGCCCCAGCATTTT. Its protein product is CASSILGQPQHF.